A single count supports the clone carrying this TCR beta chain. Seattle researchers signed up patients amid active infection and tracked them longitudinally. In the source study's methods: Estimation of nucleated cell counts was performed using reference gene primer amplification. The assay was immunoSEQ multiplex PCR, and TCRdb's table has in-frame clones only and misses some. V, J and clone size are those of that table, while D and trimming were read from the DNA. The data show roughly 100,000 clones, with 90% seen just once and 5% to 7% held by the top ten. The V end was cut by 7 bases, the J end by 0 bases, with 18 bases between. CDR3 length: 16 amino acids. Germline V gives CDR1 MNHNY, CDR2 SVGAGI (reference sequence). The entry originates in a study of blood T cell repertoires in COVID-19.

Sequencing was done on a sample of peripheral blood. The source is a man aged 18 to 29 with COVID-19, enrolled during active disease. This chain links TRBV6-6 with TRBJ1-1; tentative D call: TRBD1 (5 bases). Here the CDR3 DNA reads TGTGCCAGCACCCCGCCTGTTGGGACTCTGAACACTGAAGCTTTCTTT. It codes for CASTPPVGTLNTEAFF.